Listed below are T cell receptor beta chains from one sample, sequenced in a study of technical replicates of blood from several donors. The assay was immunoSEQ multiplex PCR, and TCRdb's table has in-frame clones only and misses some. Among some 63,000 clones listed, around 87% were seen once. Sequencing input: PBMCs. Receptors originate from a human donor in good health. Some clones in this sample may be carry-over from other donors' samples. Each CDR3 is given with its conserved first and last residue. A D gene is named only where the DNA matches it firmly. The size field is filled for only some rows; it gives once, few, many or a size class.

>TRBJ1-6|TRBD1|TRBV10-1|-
TGCGCCAGCATGACAGGGGGCCCCTATAATTCACCCCTCCACTTT
CASMTGGPYNSPLHF
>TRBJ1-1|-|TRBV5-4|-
TGTGCCAGCAGCTTGACGGGGGGGGTGACTGAAGCTTTCTTT
CASSLTGGVTEAFF
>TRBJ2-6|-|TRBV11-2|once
TGTGCCAGCAGCGTACAGAGCTCTGGGGCCAACGTCCTGACTTTC
CASSVQSSGANVLTF
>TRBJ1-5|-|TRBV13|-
TGTGCCAGCCCTAAGGCGGGGGCCGTTCAGCCCCAGCATTTT
CASPKAGAVQPQHF
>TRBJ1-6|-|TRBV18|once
TGTGCCAGCTCACCGATACAGGGTACAAATTCACCCCTCCACTTT
CASSPIQGTNSPLHF
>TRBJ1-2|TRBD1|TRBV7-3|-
TGTGCCAGCAGCCCTGGACAGGGCTATGGCTACACCTTC
CASSPGQGYGYTF
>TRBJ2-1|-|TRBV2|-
TGTGCCAGTCTGGGGGGGGCAAATGAGCAGTTCTTC
CASLGGANEQFF
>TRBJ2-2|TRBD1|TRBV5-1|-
TGCGCCAGCAGTTTCACAGGGGGGATGGAGCTGTTTTTT
CASSFTGGMELFF
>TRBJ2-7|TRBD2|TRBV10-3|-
TGTGCCATCAGTAGCCAATTAACCGGACTTAGCGGGGGGAGCTCCGAGCAGTACTTC
CAISSQLTGLSGGSSEQYF
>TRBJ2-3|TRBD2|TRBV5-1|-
TGCGCCAGCAGTCTCGGGACTAGCGGCGATACGCAGTATTTT
CASSLGTSGDTQYF
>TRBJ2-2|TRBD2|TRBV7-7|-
TGTGCCAGCAGCTCCCGGGGGGGCGGCACCGGGGAGCTGTTTTTT
CASSSRGGGTGELFF
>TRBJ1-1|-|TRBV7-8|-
TGTGCCAGCAGCTTATTTCCGGGAACTGAAGCTTTCTTT
CASSLFPGTEAFF
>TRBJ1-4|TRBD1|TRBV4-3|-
TGCGCCAGCAGCCGGCGGGGACAGGGGGCCGAAAAACTGTTTTTT
CASSRRGQGAEKLFF
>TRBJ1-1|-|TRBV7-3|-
TGTGCCAGCAGTCCTCAGGGGAACACTGAAGCTTTCTTT
CASSPQGNTEAFF
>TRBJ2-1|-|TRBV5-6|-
TGTGCCAGCAGCTCCCCCTACTCGAGCTCCTACAATGAGCAGTTCTTC
CASSSPYSSSYNEQFF
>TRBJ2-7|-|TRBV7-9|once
TGTGCCAGCAGCTTAGCTGCTAGCGAGCAGTACTTC
CASSLAASEQYF
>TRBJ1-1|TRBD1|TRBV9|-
TGTGCCAGCAGCGTAGTGAGGGCAGGGGGCACTGAAGCTTTCTTT
CASSVVRAGGTEAFF
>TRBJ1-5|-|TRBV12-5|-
TGTGCTAGTGTCAAAGGGGGGGCGGACCAGCCCCAGCATTTT
CASVKGGADQPQHF
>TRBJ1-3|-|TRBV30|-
TGTGCCTGGAGTCAGGGTCCTGGAAACACCATATATTTT
CAWSQGPGNTIYF
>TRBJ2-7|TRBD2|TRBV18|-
TGTGCCAGCTCACCACCGGGCCGGGGGGGTGCCTACGAGCAGTACTTC
CASSPPGRGGAYEQYF
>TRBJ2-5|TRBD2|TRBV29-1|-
TGCAGCGCCCCAACTAGCGGACTCCAAGAGACCCAGTACTTC
CSAPTSGLQETQYF
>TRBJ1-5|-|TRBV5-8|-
TGTGCCAGCAGCTCCCGGGGGAACGGTCAGCCCCAGCATTTT
CASSSRGNGQPQHF
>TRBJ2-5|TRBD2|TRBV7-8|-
TGTGCCAGCAGCTTAAGGACTAGCGGACAAGAGACCCAGTACTTC
CASSLRTSGQETQYF
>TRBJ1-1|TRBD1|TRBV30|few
TGTGCCTGGAGCCATTGGACCGGGACAGGGGGCGTCGGGGCTTTCTTT
CAWSHWTGTGGVGAFF
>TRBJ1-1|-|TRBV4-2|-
TGTGCCAGCAACCGCGGGGGGAACACTGAAGCTTTCTTT
CASNRGGNTEAFF
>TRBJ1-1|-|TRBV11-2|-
TGTGCCAGCAGCTTTGGGGCAGCGAACACTGAAGCTTTCTTT
CASSFGAANTEAFF
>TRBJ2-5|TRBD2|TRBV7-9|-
TGTGCCAGCAGCTTAGCGGGACTAGCGGGTTCCCAGTACTTC
CASSLAGLAGSQYF
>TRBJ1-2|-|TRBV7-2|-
TGTGCCAGCAGCCCCGGACAGCGTAACTATGGCTACACCTTC
CASSPGQRNYGYTF
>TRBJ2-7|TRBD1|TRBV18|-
TGTGCCAGCTCACCAGGGACAGTTGAAGGCGAGCAGTACTTC
CASSPGTVEGEQYF